This T cell receptor (beta chain) appears in the sequencing data of a study of T cells after yellow fever vaccination. TCRdb ran MiXCR on the 5' RACE reads and lists one entry per CDR3 protein. There are approximately 300,000 distinct CDR3 sequences in the sample; about 11% occur only once, and less than 3.5% lies in the top ten. V gave up 4 bases and J gave up 6 bases, with 4 bases separating them. Germline values: CDR1 KGHDR, CDR2 SFDVKD. This CDR3 comprises 11 residues. This clonotype was detected ten times or more. The material was CD4+ T cells sorted from PBMCs, obtained 45 days after the yellow fever booster vaccination. This receptor was obtained from a young man who received the YFV17D yellow fever vaccine. This chain joins TRBV24-1 and TRBJ2-3; D is ambiguous. CDR3 protein: CATSESDTQYF. CDR3 DNA: TGTGCCACCAGTGAATCCGATACGCAGTATTTT.